This T cell receptor (beta chain) was sequenced for a study of neurological immune-mediated disorders. This clonotype was recorded at least ten times. Time point reported: longitudinal time-point 2. TCRdb re-derived calls from the 5' RACE reads in MiXCR, one entry per CDR3 protein. The sample records 81,000 or so distinct CDR3 sequences, less than 15% being singletons. CDR1 and CDR2 from the germline V gene are SGHRS and YFSETQ. There are 14 residues in the CDR3. V lost 4 bases and J 4 bases, leaving 14 bases between the germline ends. V usage is TRBV5-1 and J usage is TRBJ2-5, with D maybe TRBD2 (5 bases). The sequenced material came from PBMCs. The receptor was derived from a female donor with HTLV-1-associated myelopathy (HAM/TSP). The DNA of the CDR3 is TGCGCCAGCAGCACCGGGATTTTAGGAGAGACCCAGTACTTC. Amino acid sequence: CASSTGILGETQYF.